Shown below are 5 T cell receptor beta chains from a single sample sequenced in a study of blood T cells in healthy people across ages. Through a sample-barcoded 5' primer and a J-beta primer mix, a second PCR was run for about 6 to 12 cycles. TCRdb independently ran MiXCR on the 5' RACE reads; one entry per CDR3 protein. Counted here are 800,000 or so distinct CDR3 sequences, about half occurring once; the ten biggest clones make up over 15%. Sequenced sample: blood. These TCRs come from an elderly man in good health.

On this clonotype: Germline is not matched at one junction end, which may reflect a read error. The rearrangement uses TRBV12-3 or TRBV12-4 and TRBJ2-1, with 8 bases lining up with TRBD2. The length of the CDR3 is 15 residues. The CDR3 loop is CATSLWLAGSNEQFF. The CDR3 bases are TGTGCCACCAGTTTATGGCTAGCGGGCTCCAATGAGCAGTTCTTC.

This chain uses TRBV29-1 with TRBJ2-6; D unresolved. Germline CDR1 is SQVTM and CDR2 is ANQGSEA. The CDR3 contains 15 residues. Trimming removed 5 bases at V and 3 bases at J, with 14 bases between. CDR3 in DNA: TGCAGCGTTACATATCGAGGTAGTGGGGCCAACGTCCTGACTTTC. Translation gives CSVTYRGSGANVLTF.

The chain recombines TRBV6-2 or TRBV6-3 with TRBJ2-3; 13 positions agree with TRBD2. This CDR3 has 18 amino acids. J lost 0 bases, V lost 7 bases, and 10 bases had no gene match. From germline, CDR1 is MNHEY and CDR2 SVGEGT. CDR3 nucleotides: TGTGCCAGCAACCTGGGACTAGCGGGAATATCTAGCACAGATACGCAGTATTTT. This gives the protein CASNLGLAGISSTDTQYF.

This chain joins TRBV4-2 and TRBJ2-1; TRBD1 aligns across 12 bases. J lost 7 bases, V lost 4 bases, and 8 bases had no gene match. Per germline, CDR1 LGHNA and CDR2 YNFKEQ. CDR3 length: 16 amino acids. The CDR3, as DNA: TGTGCCAGCAGCCTCTTGGGACAGGGGGCAGGGAATGAGCAGTTCTTC. Translation gives CASSLLGQGAGNEQFF.

The chain carries TRBV6-2 or TRBV6-3 and TRBJ2-7; 10 nucleotides match TRBD2. V trimming: 5 bases; J trimming: 6 bases; junction bases outside the gene matches: 7. The germline V gene encodes CDR1 MNHEY and CDR2 SVGEGT. The CDR3 spans 14 residues. Written as DNA, the CDR3 is TGTGCCAGCAGTGTGGGACTAGCGAGTACCGAGCAGTACTTC. Protein product: CASSVGLASTEQYF.